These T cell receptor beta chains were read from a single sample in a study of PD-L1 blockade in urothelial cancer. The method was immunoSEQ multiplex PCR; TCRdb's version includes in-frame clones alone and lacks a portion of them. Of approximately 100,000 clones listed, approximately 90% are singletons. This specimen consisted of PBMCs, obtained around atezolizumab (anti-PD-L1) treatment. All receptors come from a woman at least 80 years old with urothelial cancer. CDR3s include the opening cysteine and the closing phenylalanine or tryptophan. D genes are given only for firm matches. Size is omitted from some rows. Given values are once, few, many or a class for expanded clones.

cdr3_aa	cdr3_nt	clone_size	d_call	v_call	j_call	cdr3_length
CASSPEGGTEAFF	TGTGCCAGCAGCCCCGAAGGGGGCACTGAAGCTTTCTTT	few	.	TRBV28	TRBJ1-1	13
CASSPLGASGDGYTF	TGCGCCAGCAGCCCATTAGGGGCCAGTGGGGATGGCTACACCTTC	.	.	TRBV5-1	TRBJ1-2	15
CASSFRISGRNEQFF	TGTGCCAGCAGTTTCCGGATTAGCGGGAGGAATGAGCAGTTCTTC	.	TRBD2	TRBV27	TRBJ2-1	15
CAWDSPSETQYF	TGTGCCTGGGACTCGCCTAGCGAGACCCAGTACTTC	.	.	TRBV30	TRBJ2-5	12
CASSSGTSGLDEQFF	TGTGCCAGCAGCTCCGGGACTAGCGGGTTGGATGAGCAGTTCTTC	.	TRBD2	TRBV4-2	TRBJ2-1	15
CASRNRQAYTDTQYF	TGTGCCAGCAGGAACCGACAGGCGTACACAGATACGCAGTATTTT	.	.	TRBV13	TRBJ2-3	15
CASSLLPIAGGVRAGELFF	TGCGCCAGCAGCTTGCTACCCATAGCGGGAGGAGTAAGGGCCGGGGAGCTGTTTTTT	.	TRBD2	TRBV5-1	TRBJ2-2	19
CASSSSGRGSEQFF	TGTGCCAGCAGCTCTAGCGGGAGAGGGAGTGAGCAGTTCTTC	.	TRBD2	TRBV28	TRBJ2-1	14
CASSPLVLQSSYEQYF	TGTGCCAGCAGCCCCCTAGTTCTCCAAAGCTCCTACGAGCAGTACTTC	.	.	TRBV7-9	TRBJ2-7	16
CAIRGTGVNIQYF	TGTGCCATCAGGGGGACAGGGGTCAACATTCAGTACTTC	.	TRBD1	TRBV10-3	TRBJ2-4	13
CASRAQTGADTF	TGTGCCAGCAGGGCCCAGACAGGGGCGGACACCTTC	.	TRBD1	TRBV2	TRBJ1-2	12
CASSRLDGTGNKLDF	TGTGCCAGCAGCCGTCTTGACGGGACAGGGAATAAACTGGACTTC	once	.	TRBV21-1	TRBJ2-7	15
CASSGQGANTEAFF	TGTGCCAGCAGTGGACAGGGGGCGAACACTGAAGCTTTCTTT	once	TRBD1	TRBV6-1	TRBJ1-1	14
CASSLQYYEQYF	TGTGCCAGCAGCTTGCAGTACTACGAGCAGTACTTC	.	.	TRBV5-6	TRBJ2-7	12
CASSARTANSLGSGGAYNEQFF	TGTGCCAGCAGCGCCCGTACGGCTAACAGTCTAGGATCCGGCGGGGCCTACAATGAGCAGTTCTTC	once	.	TRBV13	TRBJ2-1	22
CASSPHRGSYEQYF	TGCGCCAGCAGCCCGCACAGGGGGTCCTACGAGCAGTACTTC	.	TRBD1	TRBV5-1	TRBJ2-7	14
CAGQGANSYEQYF	TGTGCCGGTCAGGGGGCTAACTCCTACGAGCAGTACTTC	.	TRBD1	TRBV28	TRBJ2-7	13
CASRPTGSGANVLTF	TGTGCCAGCAGACCCACCGGGTCTGGGGCCAACGTCCTGACTTTC	.	.	TRBV6-5	TRBJ2-6	15
CASRQLAGTYNEQFF	TGTGCCAGCAGACAACTAGCGGGGACTTACAATGAGCAGTTCTTC	.	TRBD2	TRBV6-6	TRBJ2-1	15
CASSMRNTGELFF	TGTGCCAGCAGCATGCGGAACACCGGGGAGCTGTTTTTT	.	.	TRBV9	TRBJ2-2	13
CASSLYRGRNQPQHF	TGTGCCAGCAGCTTATACAGGGGAAGAAATCAGCCCCAGCATTTT	few	TRBD1	TRBV7-6	TRBJ1-5	15
CASRRGLAGGNNEQFF	TGTGCCAGCAGGCGGGGACTAGCGGGGGGAAACAATGAGCAGTTCTTC	.	TRBD2	TRBV28	TRBJ2-1	16
CASSQRQGNQPQHF	TGTGCCAGCAGCCAGAGACAGGGGAATCAGCCCCAGCATTTT	few	TRBD1	TRBV28	TRBJ1-5	14
CATSGGLAGGSYNEQFF	TGTGCCACCAGCGGAGGCCTAGCGGGAGGCTCCTACAATGAGCAGTTCTTC	.	TRBD2	TRBV15	TRBJ2-1	17
CASEEAVRAYEQYF	TGTGCCAGCGAAGAGGCAGTCAGGGCCTACGAGCAGTACTTC	.	.	TRBV2	TRBJ2-7	14
CASRPRTGDNEQFF	TGTGCCAGTAGACCCAGGACAGGGGACAATGAGCAGTTCTTC	.	TRBD1	TRBV19	TRBJ2-1	14
CAIDTGDNQPQHF	TGTGCCATCGACACAGGGGATAATCAGCCCCAGCATTTT	.	TRBD1	TRBV28	TRBJ1-5	13
CASSRGQGGQPQHF	TGTGCCAGTAGTAGAGGACAGGGAGGTCAGCCCCAGCATTTT	once	TRBD1	TRBV19	TRBJ1-5	14
CASSQTGRMNTEAFF	TGTGCCAGCAGCCAGACAGGGCGCATGAACACTGAAGCTTTCTTT	.	TRBD1	TRBV25-1	TRBJ1-1	15
CASSSRQGEAFF	TGTGCCAGCAGCTCACGACAGGGGGAGGCTTTCTTT	.	TRBD1	TRBV7-9	TRBJ1-1	12
CASSQAGTSGVQETQYF	TGCGCCAGCAGCCAAGCCGGGACTAGCGGAGTACAAGAGACCCAGTACTTC	once	TRBD2	TRBV4-1	TRBJ2-5	17
CASGLGLAETGELFF	TGTGCTAGTGGTTTGGGACTAGCGGAGACCGGGGAGCTGTTTTTT	.	TRBD2	TRBV12-5	TRBJ2-2	15